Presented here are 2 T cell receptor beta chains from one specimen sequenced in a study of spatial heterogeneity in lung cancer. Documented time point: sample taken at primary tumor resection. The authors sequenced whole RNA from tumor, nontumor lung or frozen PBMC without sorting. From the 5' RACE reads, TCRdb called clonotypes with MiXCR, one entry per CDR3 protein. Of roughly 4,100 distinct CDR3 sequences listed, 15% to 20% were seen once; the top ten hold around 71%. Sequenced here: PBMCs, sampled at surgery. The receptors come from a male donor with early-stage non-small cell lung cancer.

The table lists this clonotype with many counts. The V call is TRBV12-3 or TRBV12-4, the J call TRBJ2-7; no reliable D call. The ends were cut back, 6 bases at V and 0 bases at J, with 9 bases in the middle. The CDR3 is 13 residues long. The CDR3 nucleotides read TGTGCCAGCAGCCCTGGTGGCTCCTACGAGCAGTACTTC. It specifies CASSPGGSYEQYF.

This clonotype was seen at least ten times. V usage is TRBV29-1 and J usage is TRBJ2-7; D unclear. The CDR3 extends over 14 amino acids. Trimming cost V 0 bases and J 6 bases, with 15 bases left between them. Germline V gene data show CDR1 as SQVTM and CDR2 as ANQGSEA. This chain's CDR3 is CSVEDQEGLGEQYF. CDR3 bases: TGCAGCGTTGAAGATCAAGAAGGGCTGGGCGAGCAGTACTTC.